This T cell receptor beta chain originates from a study of blood T cell repertoires in COVID-19 (TCRdb year 2020). Turning to the overall study: The collaborator samples originated in the United States, Italy and Spain and spanned the acute and convalescent phases of COVID-19. Sample metadata almost always included a de-identified subject ID, COVID-19 status, age in years and sex. Where available, HLA class I and class II types were taken from metadata supplied by the sample provider and were not determined by assay-based typing. The prospective study material was composed of cDNA or gDNA derived from T cells, B-cell-depleted T cells, or PBMCs. The dataset comprised deeply sampled blood TCRbeta repertoires from subjects exposed to, actively infected with, or recovered from COVID-19. The samples were drawn from the first 160 participants of the ongoing ImmuneRACE study and from 950 to 1,500 subjects provided by 6 global collaborators. The repertoires were made available in a free public database intended to serve as a resource for research on the immune response to SARS-CoV-2. The study at large found these results: The amount of clinical and demographic metadata varied by source and participant and was provided uncurated.

Each collaborating institution followed its own protocols to collect whole blood in K2EDTA tubes. For TCRbeta analysis, collaborators shipped samples in one of three forms: frozen whole blood, isolated PBMCs, or DNA extracted from either of those sample types. The CDR3 runs 16 residues from the cysteine to the phenylalanine. Kept here is only the CDR3 DNA, which spans 48 bases and is read in frame from base 1. Trimmed from V: 4 bases; trimmed from J: 1 base; junction bases lacking a gene match: 6. In the germline V gene, CDR1 corresponds to SNHLY and CDR2 to FYNNEI. TCRbeta CDR3 regions were amplified from genomic DNA by means of the immunoSEQ Assay, a bias-controlled multiplex PCR. Per the source publication's procedure: The number of nucleated cells in each sample was estimated from the amplification of reference gene primers within the assay. To quantify the absolute abundance of each unique TCRbeta CDR3 rearrangement, sequence reads were collapsed and filtered. For each sample, productive Simpson clonality was calculated as the square root of Simpson's diversity index over productive rearrangements. TCRdb's version of the immuneACCESS table is confined to in-frame rearrangements and falls short of the full clone set. An unresolved V gene accounts for under half of the shortfall where checked; the remainder is of unknown origin. V, J and clone size reflect that table, while D and trimming were determined from the DNA. This sample lists roughly 250,000 clones; roughly 90% were detected once. 0.7% to 0.9% of the sample belongs to the ten largest clones.

As concerns this clone: Its antigen remains unidentified. Base qualities are not at hand, and no much larger clone is one base apart.

The chain links TRBV2 with TRBJ2-1, with TRBD2 matching 8 junction bases. The sequenced material came from peripheral blood. This TCR derives from a young man with acute or convalescent COVID-19. This receptor has the CDR3 CASSGMLAGSYNEQFF. At the DNA level, the sequence is TGTGCCAGCAGTGGGATGCTAGCGGGTTCCTACAATGAGCAGTTCTTC.